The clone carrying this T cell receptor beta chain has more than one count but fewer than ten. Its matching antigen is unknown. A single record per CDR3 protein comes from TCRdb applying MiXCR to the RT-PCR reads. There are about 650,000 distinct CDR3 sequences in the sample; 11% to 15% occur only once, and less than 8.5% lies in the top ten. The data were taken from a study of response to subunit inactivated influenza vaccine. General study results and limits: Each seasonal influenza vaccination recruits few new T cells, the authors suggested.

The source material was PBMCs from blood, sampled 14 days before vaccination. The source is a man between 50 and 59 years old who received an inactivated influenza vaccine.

The CDR3 loop reads CASSYPSRGIVGEQYF. The CDR3 bases are TGTGCCAGCAGTTACCCCAGCAGGGGAATCGTTGGCGAGCAGTACTTC. The chain employs TRBV28 and TRBJ2-7; a weak D match, TRBD1 (6 bases). V dropped 4 bases and J dropped 6 bases, with 22 bases sitting between them. The CDR3 has 16 amino acids. Germline values: CDR1 MDHEN, CDR2 SYDVKM.